This T cell receptor (beta chain) was documented in a study of blood T cell repertoires in COVID-19. Whole-study context: Whether acute or convalescent, the COVID-19 samples came from the United States, Italy and Spain. The analysed material was cDNA or gDNA that came from T cells, B-cell-depleted T cells, or PBMCs.

Trimming removed 3 bases from V and 4 bases from J; junction bases left unmatched: 9. Per germline, CDR1 MDHEN and CDR2 SYDVKM. The CDR3 loop spans 16 amino acids. The authors' processing: How many nucleated cells were present was estimated from reference gene primer amplification. Some clones are missing from TCRdb's copy, which holds only in-frame ones; the method was immunoSEQ multiplex PCR. That table is the source of V, J and clone size, and D and trimming were worked out from the DNA. The sample lists under 250,000 clones, approximately 80% occurring once. Sequencing was done on a sample of peripheral blood. The J gene is TRBJ2-7, the V gene TRBV28, with TRBD2 matching 10 bases. The clonotype originates from a human donor in a cohort sampled during active COVID-19. The CDR3 nucleotides read TGTGCCAGCAGTTTCCCAAGGACTAGCGGAAGGTACGAGCAGTACTTC. It translates to CASSFPRTSGRYEQYF.